The text below deals with one T cell receptor (beta chain). Its antigen is not yet known. Nothing much larger sits one base from this clone, and base qualities are not available. V and J are trimmed by 1 base and 9 bases, and the gene matches miss 2 bases of the junction. CDR1 and CDR2 were assigned from the germline V gene as LGHNA and YSLEER. From the cysteine through the phenylalanine, the CDR3 covers 14 amino acids. The only DNA kept is the CDR3, 42 bases in frame from the first base. Sequencing used an Illumina NovaSeq 6000. Using 5'RACE with constant-segment primers, TCRalpha and TCRbeta cDNA libraries were constructed, with sample barcodes and unique molecular identifiers added in the process. RNA was extracted from every sample with Trizol reagent. Amplification of the libraries took two PCR steps, and the second step added a second sample barcode plus Illumina TruSeq adapters. Sequencing of the libraries was done on an Illumina NovaSeq, producing 2 x 150 bp paired-end reads. The source study handled its data this way. With migec v1.2.7, reads were demultiplexed and then collapsed into UMI-guided consensus sequences. Using mixcr v2.1.11, the UMI consensuses were aligned to TRA and TRB V and J templates and assembled into clonotypes. Expanded or contracted clonotypes were those called significant by both edgeR and NoisET, with noise models trained on biological replicates. For edgeR calls, the cutoffs were a false discovery rate-adjusted p below 0.01 and a log2 fold-change threshold of 1. PCA with hierarchical clustering of max-normalized trajectories of the 1000 most abundant clonotypes was used as exploratory dynamics analysis. Separately sequenced CD4+ and CD8+ repertoires were used to assign a CD4 or CD8 phenotype to each responding clone. TCRdb trimmed public reads at Q25 via fastp, called clones via MiXCR and kept in-frame beta chains. Merged by CDR3 protein, the rows form single entries marked with the most common genes and DNA. What appears here as the V and J calls and clone size reflects TCRdb's work, not the paper's. The sample table records under 350,000 distinct CDR3 sequences; 15% to 20% of these occur just once. The top ten clones comprise approximately 25% of the sample.

Ficoll-Paque density gradient centrifugation was used to isolate PBMCs. This specimen comes from a study of T-cell memory formation after mild COVID-19 (dated by TCRdb to the early 2020s). In the study overall: Most TCR sequence clusters were specific to one of the two donors. In two donors, T-cell clones that expanded and contracted after mild COVID-19 were followed by sequencing TCRalpha and TCRbeta repertoires longitudinally. The cohort comprised two young, previously healthy adult volunteers, one female and one male.

Here is what the overall study found, with its caveats: Clones that contracted from day 15 to 85 showed balanced CD4/CD8 phenotypes, whereas a second wave of clones that expanded from day 15 to 37 leaned towards CD4+. Only a couple of mild cases were covered in the study, and larger cohorts including severe cases with pre-infection samples were considered necessary. Some responding clones were found in pre-infection memory, which suggests that pre-existing cross-reactive memory T cells took part in the SARS-CoV-2 response. Contracting CD4+ clones appeared mostly in the CM and EM memory subsets, whereas CD8+ clones were enriched in EMRA. Whether the second-wave clones peaking on day 37 were SARS-CoV-2 specific was not confirmed.

The sequenced sample was PBMCs or a T cell subset sorted from them (not recorded which). The V and J genes are TRBV4-3 and TRBJ1-6, and 8 bases in between align with TRBD1. The receptor's source is a man aged 18 to 30 who had mild COVID-19 (a few samples of this study predate the infection). The sample titles of this study are shuffled in the database, so cell type and time point are left out; the donor was told from shared clones. The nucleotide sequence is TGCGCCAGCAGCCAAGGACAGGGGAGTTCACCCCTCCACTTT. It translates as CASSQGQGSSPLHF.